A selection of T cell receptor beta chains follows, all from one sample in a study of OX40 agonist ivuxolimab in advanced cancers. Some clones are missing from TCRdb's copy, which holds only in-frame ones; the method was immunoSEQ multiplex PCR. The sample holds about 78,000 clones, about four fifths seen once. The specimen comprised CD4+ or CD8+ T cells sorted from blood, sampled in a trial of the OX40 agonist ivuxolimab. The receptor source for this set is an adult with an advanced solid tumor such as melanoma, head and neck, liver or kidney cancer. Both conserved end residues are part of each CDR3. Size values are once, few and many counts, or a class for expanded clones, and some rows have none.

CASSLRDRGTGELFF	TRBV5-6	TRBJ2-2	.
CASSIGTRSYGPQHF	TRBV19	TRBJ1-5	.
CASSLVGRKTEAFF	TRBV7-2	TRBJ1-1	.
CASRTTGGAGELFF	TRBV6-1	TRBJ2-2	.
CASSFEGSSYNEQFF	TRBV7-3	TRBJ2-1	.
CASRRSRDSNQPQHF	TRBV12-2	TRBJ1-5	.
CASSFRGPSGNTIYF	TRBV28	TRBJ1-3	.
CAWSATYEQYF	TRBV30	TRBJ2-7	.
CASSTEDEQFF	TRBV7-6	TRBJ2-1	.
CASSPPGGYGYTF	TRBV5-8	TRBJ1-2	.
CATSRDWAGREQYF	TRBV15	TRBJ2-7	few
CASSPGEYTDTQYF	TRBV19	TRBJ2-3	.
CASSLAGRNQETQYF	TRBV27	TRBJ2-5	.
CASSLAETQYF	TRBV5-1	TRBJ2-5	.
CSVDLGASYNEQFF	TRBV29-1	TRBJ2-1	.
CASSDRWRTNEKLFF	TRBV2	TRBJ1-4	.
CASSQGAGGAVYGYTF	TRBV4-3	TRBJ1-2	.
CASGTRGPQHF	TRBV12-5	TRBJ1-5	.
CASITGGRDTDTQYF	TRBV6-1	TRBJ2-3	.
CASSLAPSTGANTGELFF	TRBV4-3	TRBJ2-2	.
CASSPAAEVGFSYEQYF	TRBV28	TRBJ2-7	.
CASSLGEQFF	TRBV28	TRBJ2-1	.
CASRERGGNTEAFF	TRBV2	TRBJ1-1	.
CASRPGTSGYNEQFF	TRBV4-2	TRBJ2-1	.
CASTPGRGGDTQYF	TRBV27	TRBJ2-3	.
CSARESNTEAFF	TRBV29-1	TRBJ1-1	.
CASSTLTGGFYNEQFF	TRBV19	TRBJ2-1	.
CANSKGAGANVLTF	TRBV2	TRBJ2-6	once
CASSYRDRDEQFF	TRBV5-4	TRBJ2-1	.
CASSLGRSGVPYF	TRBV7-2	TRBJ2-7	.
CASSATGLLGEQYF	TRBV28	.	.
CASSLARQYGYTF	TRBV11-2	TRBJ1-2	.
CASRGGDGYGYTF	TRBV28	TRBJ1-2	.
CASRYWDRSYNEQFF	TRBV27	TRBJ2-1	.
CASSGTGLDTQYF	TRBV10-1	TRBJ2-3	.
CASSLVREQFF	TRBV5-4	TRBJ2-1	.
CASSLELAPWNEQFF	TRBV5-1	TRBJ2-1	once
CASSRTGVTGELFF	TRBV7-2	TRBJ2-2	.
CASTLSNTGELFF	TRBV5-1	TRBJ2-2	.
CASSFSSVLAGTAHEQFF	TRBV27	TRBJ2-1	.
CASSYQVPSTNEKLFF	TRBV7-9	TRBJ1-4	.
CASSPPEATDTQYF	TRBV7-9	TRBJ2-3	.
CASSQDLVGSTGEQYF	TRBV4-2	TRBJ2-7	.
CASSLQRTTQYF	TRBV5-4	TRBJ2-3	.
CASSLTGPRTEAFF	TRBV5-6	TRBJ1-1	.
CASSPSNTGELFF	TRBV4-2	TRBJ2-2	once
CASSQGGMEDREAFF	TRBV4-2	TRBJ1-1	.
CASSNRLIQETQYF	TRBV19	TRBJ2-5	.
CASSFRPGNTEAFF	TRBV7-6	TRBJ1-1	.
CASSLDVSGANVLTF	TRBV5-4	TRBJ2-6	.
CASSFRQGQNEKLFF	TRBV9	TRBJ1-4	once
CASNYLGQGAPAQYF	TRBV7-8	TRBJ2-5	.